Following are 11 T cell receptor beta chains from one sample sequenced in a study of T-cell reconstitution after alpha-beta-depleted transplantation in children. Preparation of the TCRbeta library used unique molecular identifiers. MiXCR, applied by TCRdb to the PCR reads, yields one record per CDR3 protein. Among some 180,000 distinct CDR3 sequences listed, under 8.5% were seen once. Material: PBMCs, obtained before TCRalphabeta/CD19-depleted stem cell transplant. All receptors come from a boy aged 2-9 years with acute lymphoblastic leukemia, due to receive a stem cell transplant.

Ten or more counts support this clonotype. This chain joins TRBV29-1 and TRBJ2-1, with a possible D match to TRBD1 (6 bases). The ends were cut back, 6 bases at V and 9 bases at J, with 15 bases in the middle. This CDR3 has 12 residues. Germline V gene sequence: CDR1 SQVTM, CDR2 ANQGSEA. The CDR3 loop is CSVRIQGSEQFF. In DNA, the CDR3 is TGCAGCGTCAGAATTCAGGGGTCTGAGCAGTTCTTC.

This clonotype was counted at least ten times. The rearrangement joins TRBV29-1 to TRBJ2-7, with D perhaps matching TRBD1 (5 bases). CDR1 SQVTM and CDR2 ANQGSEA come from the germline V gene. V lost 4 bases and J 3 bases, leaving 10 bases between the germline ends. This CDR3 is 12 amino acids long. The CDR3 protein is CSVGTGSYEQYF. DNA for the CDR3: TGCAGCGTTGGTACAGGCAGCTACGAGCAGTACTTC.

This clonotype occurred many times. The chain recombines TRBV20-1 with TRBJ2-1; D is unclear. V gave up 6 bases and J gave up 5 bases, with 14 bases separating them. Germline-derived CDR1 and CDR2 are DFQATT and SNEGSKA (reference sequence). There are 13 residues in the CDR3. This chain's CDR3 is CSAPVTGDNEQFF. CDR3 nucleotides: TGCAGTGCACCTGTCACGGGCGACAATGAGCAGTTCTTC.

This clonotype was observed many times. The CDR3 nucleotides read TGCAGCGTTGAGGAGGCCAACTACGAGCAGTACTTC. Encoded protein: CSVEEANYEQYF. V gene TRBV29-1 combines with J gene TRBJ2-7; TRBD2 might be the D (5 bases). Per the germline V gene, CDR1 is SQVTM and CDR2 is ANQGSEA. V dropped 3 bases and J dropped 3 bases, with 9 bases sitting between them. CDR3 length: 12 residues.

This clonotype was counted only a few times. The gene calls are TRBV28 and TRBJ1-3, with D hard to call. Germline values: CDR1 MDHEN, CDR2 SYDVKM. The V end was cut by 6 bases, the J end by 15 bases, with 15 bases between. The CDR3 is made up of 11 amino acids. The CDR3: CASSSGGRAYF. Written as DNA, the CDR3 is TGTGCCAGCAGCTCAGGTGGCAGAGCATATTTT. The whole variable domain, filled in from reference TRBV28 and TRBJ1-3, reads DVKVTQSSRYLVKRTGEKVFLECVQDMDHENMFWYRQDPGLGLRLIYFSYDVKMKEKGDIPEGYSVSREKKERFSLILESASTNQTSMYLCASSSGGRAYFGEGSWLTVV.

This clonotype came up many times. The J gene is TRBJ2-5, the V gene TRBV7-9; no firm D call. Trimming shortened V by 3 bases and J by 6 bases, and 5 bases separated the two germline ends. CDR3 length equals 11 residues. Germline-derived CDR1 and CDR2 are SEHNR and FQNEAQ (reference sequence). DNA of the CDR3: TGTGCCAGCAGCTTTTTGAAGACCCAGTACTTC. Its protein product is CASSFLKTQYF.

This CDR3 reads CASNLGAAEQFF. The CDR3 region has the DNA TGTGCCAGCAACCTAGGGGCTGCCGAGCAGTTCTTC. This sequence joins TRBV11-3 and TRBJ2-1; a possible D gene is TRBD1 (5 bases). The germline gives CDR1 SGHNT, CDR2 YENEEA. The CDR3 is made up of 12 amino acids. Trimming took 7 bases from V and 10 from J, leaving 14 bases between them.

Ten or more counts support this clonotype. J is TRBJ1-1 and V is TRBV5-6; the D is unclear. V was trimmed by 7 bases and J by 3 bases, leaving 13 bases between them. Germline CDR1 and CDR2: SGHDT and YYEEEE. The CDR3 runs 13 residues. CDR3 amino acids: CASRQDRDTEAFF. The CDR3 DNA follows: TGTGCCAGCCGCCAGGATAGGGACACTGAAGCTTTCTTT.

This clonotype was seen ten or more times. The CDR3 DNA reads as TGCGCCAGCAGCCAAGCCCAATTCCCCAATGAGCAGTTCTTC. Encoded protein: CASSQAQFPNEQFF. V is TRBV4-3 and J is TRBJ2-1; D remains ambiguous. Trimming pared 1 base from V and 6 bases from J, leaving 10 bases between. This CDR3 region has 14 residues. Germline V lookup: CDR1 LGHNA, CDR2 YSLEER.

This CDR3 is CASRDREGTEAFF. The CDR3 coding sequence is TGTGCCAGTCGGGACAGGGAAGGTACTGAAGCTTTCTTT. The genes are TRBV19 and TRBJ1-1; TRBD1 matches 9 bases. This CDR3 comprises 13 residues. J was trimmed by 5 bases and V by 8 bases; bases with no gene match: 6. Germline loops: CDR1 LNHDA, CDR2 SQIVND (reference sequence).

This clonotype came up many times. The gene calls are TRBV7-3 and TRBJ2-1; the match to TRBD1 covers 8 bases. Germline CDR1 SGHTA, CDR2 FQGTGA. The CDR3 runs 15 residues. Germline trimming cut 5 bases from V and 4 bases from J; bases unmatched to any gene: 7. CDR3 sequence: CASSPGQEFYNEQFF. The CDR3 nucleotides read TGTGCCAGCAGCCCGGGACAGGAGTTTTACAATGAGCAGTTCTTC.